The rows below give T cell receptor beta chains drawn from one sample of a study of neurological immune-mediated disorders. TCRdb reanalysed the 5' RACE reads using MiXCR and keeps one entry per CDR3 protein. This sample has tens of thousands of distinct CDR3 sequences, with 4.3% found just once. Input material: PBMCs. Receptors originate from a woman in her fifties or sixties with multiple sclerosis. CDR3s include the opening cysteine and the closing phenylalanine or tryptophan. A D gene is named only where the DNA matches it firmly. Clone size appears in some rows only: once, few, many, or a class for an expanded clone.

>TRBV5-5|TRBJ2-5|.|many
CASSLDREETQYF
TGTGCCAGCAGCTTGGACAGGGAAGAGACCCAGTACTTC
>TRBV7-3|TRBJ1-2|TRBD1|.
CASSSSRGTGDGYTF
TGTGCCAGCAGCTCCTCTCGGGGGACAGGGGATGGCTACACCTTC
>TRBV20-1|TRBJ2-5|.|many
CSARDRSEETQYF
TGCAGTGCTAGAGACCGTTCAGAAGAGACCCAGTACTTC
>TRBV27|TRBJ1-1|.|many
CASSPMGTEAFF
TGTGCCAGCTCCCCAATGGGCACTGAAGCTTTCTTT
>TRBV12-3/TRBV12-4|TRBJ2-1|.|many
CASRLWNEQFF
TGTGCCAGCAGACTGTGGAATGAGCAGTTCTTC
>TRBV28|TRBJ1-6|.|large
CASSLPLTAGVSALHF
TGTGCCAGCAGTTTACCACTGACAGCCGGAGTCTCGGCCCTCCACTTT
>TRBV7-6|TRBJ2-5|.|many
CASSFGTETQYF
TGTGCCAGCAGCTTTGGGACAGAGACCCAGTACTTC
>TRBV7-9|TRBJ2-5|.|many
CASSSGETQYF
TGTGCCAGCAGTTCAGGGGAGACCCAGTACTTC
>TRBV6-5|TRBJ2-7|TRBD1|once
CASSRSTGDYEQYF
TGTGCCAGCAGTCGCTCGACAGGGGACTACGAGCAGTACTTC
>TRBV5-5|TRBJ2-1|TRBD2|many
CASSAGLAGDEQFF
TGTGCCAGCAGCGCGGGACTAGCGGGGGATGAGCAGTTCTTC
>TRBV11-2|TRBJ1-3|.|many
CASSQIANTIYF
TGTGCCAGCAGCCAAATTGCGAACACCATATATTTT
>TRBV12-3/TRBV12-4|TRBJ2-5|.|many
CASSPKLGKEETQYF
TGTGCCAGCAGCCCAAAACTCGGGAAGGAAGAGACCCAGTACTTC
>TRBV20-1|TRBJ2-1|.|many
CSATDWSSYNEQFF
TGCAGTGCTACCGACTGGAGCTCCTACAATGAGCAGTTCTTC
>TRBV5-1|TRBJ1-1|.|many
CASSLVSQPNTEAFF
TGCGCCAGCAGCTTGGTTTCCCAACCGAACACTGAAGCTTTCTTT
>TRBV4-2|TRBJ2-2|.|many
CASSLNQLAGELFF
TGTGCCAGCAGTCTTAATCAACTCGCCGGGGAGCTGTTTTTT
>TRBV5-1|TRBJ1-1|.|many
CASRISWDAEAFF
TGCGCCAGCAGAATCTCATGGGACGCTGAAGCTTTCTTT
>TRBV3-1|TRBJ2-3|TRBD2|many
CASSQVAGGPTDTQYF
TGTGCCAGCAGCCAAGTAGCGGGGGGGCCGACAGATACGCAGTATTTT
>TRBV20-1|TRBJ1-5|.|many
CSARGSLTGFHQPQHF
TGCAGTGCTCGTGGAAGCTTGACCGGGTTTCATCAGCCCCAGCATTTT
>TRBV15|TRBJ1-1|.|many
CATSRDSKGDTEAFF
TGTGCCACCAGCAGAGATTCGAAGGGGGACACTGAAGCTTTCTTT
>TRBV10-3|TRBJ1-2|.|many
CAISAFSGSDGYTF
TGTGCCATCAGCGCCTTTTCCGGCAGCGATGGCTACACCTTC
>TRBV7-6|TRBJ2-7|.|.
CASSLGGTSPYEQYF
TGTGCCAGCAGCTTAGGTGGGACATCCCCCTACGAGCAGTACTTC
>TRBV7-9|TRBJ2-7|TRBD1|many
CASSLVRGKYEQYF
TGTGCCAGCAGCTTGGTCAGGGGGAAATACGAGCAGTACTTC
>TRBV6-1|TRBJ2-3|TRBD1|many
CASRTGQGADTQYF
TGTGCCAGCAGAACGGGACAGGGGGCAGATACGCAGTATTTT
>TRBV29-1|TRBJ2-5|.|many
CSVEDGRNQETQYF
TGCAGCGTTGAAGATGGGCGGAACCAAGAGACCCAGTACTTC
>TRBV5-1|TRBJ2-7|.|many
CASSLENSPTYEQYF
TGCGCCAGCAGCTTGGAGAACAGCCCAACCTACGAGCAGTACTTC
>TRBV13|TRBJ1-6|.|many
CASSPTLDSPLHF
TGTGCCAGCAGCCCTACGCTAGATTCACCCCTCCACTTT
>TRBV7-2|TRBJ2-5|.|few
CASSLDPGAVETQYF
TGTGCCAGCAGCTTAGACCCAGGGGCAGTAGAGACCCAGTACTTC
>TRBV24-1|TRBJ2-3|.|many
CATSGETASTDTQYF
TGTGCCACCAGTGGTGAGACAGCTAGCACAGATACGCAGTATTTT
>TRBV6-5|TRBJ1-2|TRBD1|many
CASSPGTGESYGYTF
TGTGCCAGCAGCCCAGGGACAGGGGAAAGCTATGGCTACACCTTC
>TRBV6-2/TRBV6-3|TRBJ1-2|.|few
CASSDLGPANYGYTF
TGTGCCAGCAGTGACTTGGGGCCTGCGAACTATGGCTACACCTTC
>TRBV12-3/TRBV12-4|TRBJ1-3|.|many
CASRTGNAGNTIYF
TGTGCCAGCAGAACTGGTAACGCTGGAAACACCATATATTTT
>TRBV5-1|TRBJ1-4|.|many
CASSLAAGDGEKLFF
TGCGCCAGCAGCTTGGCGGCAGGAGATGGTGAAAAACTGTTTTTT
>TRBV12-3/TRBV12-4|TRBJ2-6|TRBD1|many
CASTVGQGGANVLTF
TGTGCCAGCACCGTTGGACAGGGGGGAGCCAACGTCCTGACTTTC